The 30 T cell receptor beta chains in this list originate from one sample, sequenced in a study of CD4 and CD8 cells across lung adenocarcinoma regions. TCRdb re-analysed the PCR reads in MiXCR, keeping a single row per CDR3 protein. This table has some 20,000 distinct CDR3 sequences, about 53% appearing once. The specimen was CD8+ T cells from the center of a lung tumor. These receptors originate from a female donor with lung adenocarcinoma. The CD4 and CD8 labels of this study may be unreliable.

For this clonotype: At one of its ends the junction is not consistent with the germline gene, which may arise from a read error. The chain uses TRBV10-3 and TRBJ2-2; D tentatively fits TRBD1 or TRBD2 (5 bases each). From germline, CDR1 is ENHRY and CDR2 SYGVKD. This CDR3 comprises 15 residues. CDR3 region: CARGLQAVSTGALFF. The DNA for the CDR3 is TGTGCCCGGGGCCTCCAGGCTGTGAGCACCGGGGCGCTGTTTTTT.

This clonotype was picked up many times. This CDR3 reads CASSVGGDQPQHF. In DNA form, the CDR3 reads TGCGCCAGCAGTGTGGGAGGGGATCAGCCCCAGCATTTT. V gene TRBV10-2 combines with J gene TRBJ1-5, with TRBD1 as a possible D gene (5 bases). Trimming took 4 bases from V and 5 from J, leaving 9 bases between them. Germline V gives CDR1 WSHSY, CDR2 SAAADI. This CDR3 region has 13 residues.

The genes are TRBV7-2 and TRBJ2-7, with D unclear. The CDR3 sequence is 14 residues long. Deletions cut 1 base from V and 6 bases from J, with 13 bases between. CDR1 is SGHTA and CDR2 is FQGNSA in the germline V gene. In DNA, the CDR3 is TGTGCCAGCAGCTTAGGGCCCCGTGTGGTCGAGCAGTACTTC. It specifies CASSLGPRVVEQYF.

V usage is TRBV6-8 and J usage is TRBJ2-5; 8 bases are a match to TRBD2. With 4 bases clipped from V and 4 bases from J, the junction kept 5 bases outside the gene matches. In germline, CDR1 is MNHGY, CDR2 SAAAGT. This CDR3 region has 14 residues. The CDR3 loop is CASSFSGASETQYF. The CDR3 DNA reads TGTGCCAGCAGTTTTAGCGGGGCGTCAGAGACCCAGTACTTC.

V usage is TRBV7-6 and J usage is TRBJ2-1; no definite D call. The J call may not be correct, given that the DNA end is closer to TRBJ2-5. The germline gives CDR1 SGHVS, CDR2 FNYEAQ. This CDR3 is 12 amino acids long. Here the CDR3 reads CASSSHQETQYF. The DNA for the CDR3 is TGTGCCAGCAGCTCCCACCAAGAGACCCAGTACTTC.

This sequence joins TRBV27 and TRBJ2-3; D possibly corresponds to TRBD2 (6 bases). From germline, CDR1 is MNHEY and CDR2 SMNVEV (reference sequence). This CDR3 has 15 residues. V gave up 8 bases and J gave up 5 bases, with 20 bases separating them. The CDR3 loop is CASGPGECAKDTQYF. Written as DNA, the CDR3 is TGTGCCAGCGGGCCGGGGGAGTGTGCCAAAGATACGCAGTATTTT.

In regard to this clonotype: This CDR3 fails to terminate in the conserved phenylalanine or tryptophan, so it likely reflects a read error. No DNA is shown, since the ends of the CDR3 on it are uncertain; the CDR3 is the one TCRdb lists. The V and J genes are TRBV10-2 and TRBJ2-4; TRBD2, the D gene given by the table, was not confirmed from the DNA. The CDR3 spans 14 residues, counting both ends. The V gene's germline CDR1 is WSHSY and CDR2 SAAADI. This CDR3 reads CATSIGLITDTQYL.

This chain links TRBV6-1 with TRBJ2-4; D may match TRBD1 or TRBD2 (5 bases each). V lost 7 bases to trimming and J lost 13 bases, with 26 bases between them. CDR3 length equals 15 residues. Germline V lookup: CDR1 MNHNS, CDR2 SASEGT. Here the CDR3 reads CASTPGLGAKNMQYF. For the CDR3, the DNA is TGTGCCAGCACTCCGGGGCTGGGAGCCAAAAATATGCAGTACTTC.

Concerning this clonotype: One end of the junction does not line up with germline, which may come from a read error. The chain links TRBV6-1 to TRBJ2-4; D perhaps matches TRBD1 (6 bases). CDR1 is MNHNS and CDR2 is SASEGT in the germline V gene. This CDR3 has 16 residues. DNA for the CDR3: TGTGCCAGCAGTGAAGAGGGGGTGGGAGCCAAAAACATTCAGTACTTT. Protein sequence: CASSEEGVGAKNIQYF.

This clonotype is labeled medium-sized. The V and J genes are TRBV6-5 and TRBJ1-4; maybe TRBD1 (5 bases). The CDR3 is 14 residues long. The germline gives CDR1 MNHEY, CDR2 SVGAGI. The ends were cut back, 2 bases at V and 3 bases at J, with 7 bases in the middle. For the CDR3, the DNA is TGTGCCAGCAGTTACGGGGGGGCTAATGAAAAACTGTTTTTT. Protein: CASSYGGANEKLFF.

The V call is TRBV11-2, the J call TRBJ2-2, with a tentative D call TRBD1 (6 bases). The CDR3 spans 14 residues. Germline V gene data show CDR1 as SGHAT and CDR2 as FQNNGV. V lost 4 bases, J lost 5 bases, and 11 bases lay in between. The CDR3 DNA is TGTGCCAGCAGCTCAAGCACAGGGACCGGGGAGCTGTTTTTT. Translation gives CASSSSTGTGELFF.

The table lists this clonotype with a few counts. The V call is TRBV10-1, the J call TRBJ2-2, with D possibly being TRBD2 (5 bases). Germline V gene sequence: CDR1 WNHNN, CDR2 SYGVQD (reference sequence). The CDR3 runs 16 residues. Trimming removed 0 bases from V and 0 bases from J, with 8 bases in between. CDR3 residues: CASSESGRANTGELFF. DNA for the CDR3: TGCGCCAGCAGTGAGTCAGGGCGGGCGAACACCGGGGAGCTGTTTTTT.

This clonotype has ten or more counts. V usage is TRBV4-1 and J usage is TRBJ2-1; D not certain. Trimming took 0 bases from V and 8 from J, leaving 11 bases between them. This CDR3 has 14 residues. Germline loops: CDR1 MGHRA, CDR2 YSYEKL. The CDR3 DNA is TGCGCCAGCAGCCAAGACAATGAGCACGATGAGCAGTTCTTC. Translated, it gives CASSQDNEHDEQFF.

Remarks on this clonotype: Germline is not matched at one junction end, which may reflect a read error. The chain carries TRBV10-1 and TRBJ2-4; a possible D gene is TRBD2 (6 bases). Germline CDR1 reads WNHNN; CDR2 reads SYGVQD (reference sequence). The CDR3 contains 16 residues. The CDR3 sequence: CASRETGRGAKNTQYF. The CDR3 region has the DNA TGCGCCAGCCGTGAGACGGGGCGGGGAGCCAAAAACACGCAGTACTTC.

V and J are TRBV12-3 or TRBV12-4 and TRBJ2-3; D remains ambiguous. V lost 3 bases and J lost 1, with 8 bases in between. CDR3 size: 14 residues. CDR3 region: CASSFAVGTDTQYF. For the CDR3, the DNA is TGTGCCAGCAGTTTTGCCGTTGGCACAGATACGCAGTATTTT.

V and J are TRBV27 and TRBJ2-1; D possibly matches TRBD1 or TRBD2 (5 bases each). V was cut by 5 bases and J by 0 bases, with 11 bases left in between. Germline V gene sequence: CDR1 MNHEY, CDR2 SMNVEV (reference sequence). This CDR3 has 15 residues. CDR3 coding DNA: TGTGCCAGCAGTCAGAGGGGCCTCTCCTACAATGAGCAGTTCTTC. This encodes CASSQRGLSYNEQFF.

This clonotype was observed a handful of times. The chain employs TRBV7-3 and TRBJ2-2; D perhaps matches TRBD2 (5 bases). The CDR3 has 15 residues. The ends were cut back, 5 bases at V and 2 bases at J, with 12 bases in the middle. Germline values: CDR1 SGHTA, CDR2 FQGTGA. CDR3 loop: CASSMTKPNTGELFF. CDR3 sequence (DNA): TGTGCCAGCAGCATGACTAAACCTAACACCGGGGAGCTGTTTTTT.

The chain uses TRBV7-2 and TRBJ2-4; 8 bases are shared with TRBD2. The germline V gene encodes CDR1 SGHTA and CDR2 FQGNSA. With 4 bases clipped from V and 8 bases from J, the junction kept 10 bases outside the gene matches. The CDR3 has 15 residues. In nucleotides, the CDR3 is TGTGCCAGCAGCTCGCAGCCGGGAGGGGCAGACATTCAGTACTTC. Its protein is CASSSQPGGADIQYF.

The V and J genes are TRBV27 and TRBJ2-4; tentatively, D is TRBD2 (7 bases). With 5 bases removed from V and 13 bases from J, the gap between germline ends came to 27 bases. Germline CDR1 and CDR2: MNHEY and SMNVEV (reference sequence). The CDR3 covers 16 residues. The CDR3 here is CASSRAGTGATDTQYF. CDR3 coding DNA: TGTGCCAGCAGTCGAGCGGGGACGGGGGCCACAGATACGCAGTACTTC.

In regard to this clonotype: The DNA is left out, because the CDR3 cannot be placed on it with certainty; the CDR3 is given as TCRdb lists it. CDR3 sequence reads: CASSVTPVGRGSTGTETQYF. The chain is built from TRBV6-1 and TRBJ2-5; the table's D call of TRBD1 was not tested on the DNA. From its first to its last residue, the CDR3 has 20 amino acids. The germline V gene has CDR1 MNHNS and CDR2 SASEGT.

The V and J genes are TRBV6-1 and TRBJ1-1; unclear D gene. The V end lost 1 base, the J end lost 1 base, and 4 bases lay between the germline ends. CDR1 is MNHNS, CDR2 SASEGT, per germline. The CDR3 has 13 residues. The CDR3 here is CASSEVRNTEAFF. The CDR3 DNA sequence: TGTGCCAGCAGTGAAGTAAGGAACACTGAAGCTTTCTTT.

In this sample, this clonotype turned up a few times. The genes are TRBV27 and TRBJ2-5; D is perhaps TRBD2 (7 bases). This CDR3 comprises 20 residues. Germline V gives CDR1 MNHEY, CDR2 SMNVEV (reference sequence). Trimming took off 6 bases at V and 0 bases at J, with 29 bases between the two ends. The CDR3 region has the DNA TGTGCCAGCAGGTCAAGGGCGGTGGGGGGCGGGGGCCGGGACCAAGAGACCCAGTACTTC. This translates into CASRSRAVGGGGRDQETQYF.

This clonotype appeared many times. The rearrangement uses TRBV10-1 and TRBJ1-1; D not certain. The CDR3 covers 13 residues. From germline, CDR1 is WNHNN and CDR2 SYGVQD (reference sequence). Trimming cost V 4 bases and J 7 bases, with 13 bases left between them. The CDR3 DNA reads TGCGCCAGCAGTGGGACTCTACGGAGTGAAGCTTTCTTT. It translates to CASSGTLRSEAFF.

Points on this clonotype: One junction end disagrees with the germline gene, perhaps due to a read error. The chain uses TRBV10-1 and TRBJ2-3; tentatively, D is TRBD1 or TRBD2 (5 bases each). The CDR3 has 15 amino acids. Germline V gene lookup returns CDR1 WNHNN and CDR2 SYGVQD (reference sequence). In DNA form, the CDR3 reads TGCGCCCGGAGCCCCGAGGCAGGGAGCACAGAGACGCAGTATTTT. It is translated as CARSPEAGSTETQYF.

This clonotype has at least ten counts. The V call is TRBV4-2, the J call TRBJ2-1, with TRBD1 matching over 7 bases. The CDR3 consists of 17 residues. Germline V gives CDR1 LGHNA, CDR2 YNFKEQ. J gave up 2 bases and V 1 base, and 8 bases lay outside the gene matches. The CDR3 region has the DNA TGTGCCAGCAGCCAAGGAGACCGGGACAGCCCCTACAATGAGCAGTTCTTC. Translation: CASSQGDRDSPYNEQFF.

This clonotype was seen a few times. This chain joins TRBV6-4 and TRBJ2-7, with TRBD1 matching 7 bases. The germline V gene has CDR1 MRHNA and CDR2 SNTAGT. V shed 5 bases, J shed 0 bases, and the junction held 7 bases outside the gene matches. The CDR3 covers 15 residues. CDR3 amino acids: CASSLRQGYSYEQYV. The DNA for the CDR3 is TGTGCCAGCAGTCTGAGACAGGGATACTCCTACGAGCAGTACGTC.

With regard to this clonotype: An end of the junction differs from the germline gene, which may be a read error. The rearrangement joins TRBV6-1 to TRBJ2-3, with D maybe TRBD2 (7 bases). The germline V gene encodes CDR1 MNHNS and CDR2 SASEGT. The CDR3 has 15 amino acids. The CDR3 region has the DNA TGTGCCAGCGCCCCTAGGGGGAGGGGCGAAGATATGCAGTATTTC. Translation gives CASAPRGRGEDMQYF.

V is TRBV3-1 and J is TRBJ1-1; D gene uncertain. Germline assignment: CDR1 LGHDT and CDR2 YNNKEL (reference sequence). V was cut by 7 bases and J by 1 base, with 13 bases left in between. This CDR3 has 14 amino acids. Here the CDR3 DNA reads TGTGCCAGCACCGATTCGACGGCGAACACTGAAGCTTTCTTT. This encodes CASTDSTANTEAFF.

This clonotype was observed at least ten times. The chain recombines TRBV28 with TRBJ2-7; D perhaps matches TRBD2 (6 bases). With 2 bases removed from V and 2 bases from J, the gap between germline ends came to 13 bases. The germline V gene encodes CDR1 MDHEN and CDR2 SYDVKM. CDR3 length equals 15 residues. This chain's CDR3 is CASSLLWAGTYEQYF. The CDR3 coding sequence is TGTGCCAGCAGTTTACTTTGGGCGGGAACCTACGAGCAGTACTTC. Variable domain in full (rest from reference TRBV28 and TRBJ2-7): DVKVTQSSRYLVKRTGEKVFLECVQDMDHENMFWYRQDPGLGLRLIYFSYDVKMKEKGDIPEGYSVSREKKERFSLILESASTNQTSMYLCASSLLWAGTYEQYFGPGTRLTVT.

This clonotype was picked up a small number of times. This chain connects TRBV3-1 to TRBJ2-1; 11 bases align to TRBD2. Per germline, CDR1 LGHDT and CDR2 YNNKEL (reference sequence). J was trimmed by 2 bases and V by 5 bases; bases with no gene match: 5. The length of the CDR3 is 16 residues. CDR3 sequence: CASSKRLAGPYNEQFF. The CDR3 nucleotides are TGTGCCAGCAGCAAAAGACTAGCGGGACCCTACAATGAGCAGTTCTTC.